This entry features one T cell receptor (beta chain) sequence. Its target is unknown. The sample originates from a study of radiotherapy plus CTLA-4 blockade in lung cancer. On the study more broadly: Among patients, more than 15% showed objective responses, and around 30% had disease control. Study-wide results and limits: Following radiotherapy plus ipilimumab, tumor-derived TCR clones expanded in the blood.

TCRdb's copy holds only in-frame clones and misses some; the assay was immunoSEQ multiplex PCR. The sample comprises roughly 71,000 clones, roughly 80% of which are singletons, and 7.1% rests with the top ten. Trimming cost V 2 bases and J 0 bases, with 11 bases left between them. Germline CDR1 ENHRY, CDR2 SYGVKD. This CDR3 spans 15 amino acids. This specimen consisted of peripheral blood, obtained from a patient treated with radiotherapy plus ipilimumab. The TCR was taken from a human donor with non-small cell lung cancer who had a complete response to radiotherapy plus ipilimumab. The chain uses TRBV10-3 and TRBJ2-7; possibly TRBD1 for D (6 bases). CDR3 DNA: TGTGCCATCAGTGAGGGCAGACAGGCCTCCTACGAGCAGTACTTC. It translates to CAISEGRQASYEQYF.